The 10 T cell receptor beta chains given below trace back to one sample, sequenced in a study of CD8 T cells in Susac syndrome. Random hexamers primed reverse transcription of about 0.45 to 1 ug RNA. TCRdb recomputed calls from the immunoSEQ multiplex PCR reads with MiXCR, one row per CDR3 protein. The table has 150,000 to 200,000 distinct CDR3 sequences, 90% to 95% seen once. The sample comprised CD4+ T cells from PBMCs. Every receptor here comes from a human donor with Susac syndrome.

The rearrangement joins TRBV12-3 or TRBV12-4 to TRBJ1-2; 7 bases map to TRBD1. CDR3 length: 12 amino acids. The ends lost 3 bases at V and 8 bases at J; junction bases unmatched: 3. For the CDR3, the DNA is TGTGCCAGCAGTTTCCGGGACAGAGGCTACACCTTC. It translates to CASSFRDRGYTF.

The chain has TRBV9 and TRBJ2-1; 8 positions agree with TRBD2. CDR3 length equals 16 residues. The ends lost 3 bases at V and 2 bases at J; junction bases unmatched: 7. CDR1 and CDR2 (germline): SGDLS, YYNGEE. The CDR3 nucleotides are TGTGCCAGCAGCGCCGGGGGGGGCCACGCCTACAATGAGCAGTTCTTC. Protein product: CASSAGGGHAYNEQFF.

The rearrangement uses TRBV9 and TRBJ1-1; weak D call: TRBD1 (6 bases). Trimming shortened V by 2 bases and J by 1 base, and 9 bases separated the two germline ends. Germline CDR1 SGDLS, CDR2 YYNGEE. CDR3 length equals 14 residues. CDR3 coding DNA: TGTGCCAGCAGCGTTCGGGGGCGGAACACTGAAGCTTTCTTT. Residues: CASSVRGRNTEAFF.

V gene TRBV4-2 combines with J gene TRBJ2-5, with 9 bases that match TRBD2. Germline-derived CDR1 and CDR2 are LGHNA and YNFKEQ. V gave up 4 bases and J gave up 2 bases; unmatched junction bases: 5. This CDR3 has 15 amino acids. CDR3 coding DNA: TGTGCCAGCAGCCCCGGGACTAGCTTTCAAGAGACCCAGTACTTC. As protein: CASSPGTSFQETQYF.

This sequence joins TRBV27 and TRBJ2-7; 9 bases fit TRBD1. The CDR3 is made up of 15 amino acids. CDR1 is MNHEY, CDR2 SMNVEV, per germline (reference sequence). Germline trimming cut 2 bases from V and 5 bases from J; bases unmatched to any gene: 7. This chain's CDR3 is CASSLGDRALHEQYF. CDR3 coding DNA: TGTGCCAGCAGTTTAGGGGACAGGGCTTTGCACGAGCAGTACTTC.

This clonotype was observed a few times. The chain employs TRBV20-1 and TRBJ1-3; 7 bases map to TRBD1. This CDR3 has 14 amino acids. Germline V CDR1 and CDR2: DFQATT, SNEGSKA (reference sequence). V shed 3 bases and J 0 bases; nucleotides not matched to a gene: 2. CDR3 DNA sequence: TGCAGTGCTAGGAGGGGGCTCTCTGGAAACACCATATATTTT. This sequence encodes CSARRGLSGNTIYF.

The chain carries TRBV9 and TRBJ2-1, with D possibly being TRBD1 or TRBD2 (6 bases each). V was pared by 0 bases and J by 7 bases, with 11 bases between. Germline V lookup: CDR1 SGDLS, CDR2 YYNGEE. This CDR3 has 14 residues. CDR3 in amino acids: CASSVEGGKNEQFF. CDR3 sequence (DNA): TGTGCCAGCAGCGTAGAGGGGGGAAAGAATGAGCAGTTCTTC.

CDR3 region: CASSWEQAGVYGYTF. Written as DNA, the CDR3 is TGTGCCAGCAGTTGGGAACAGGCCGGGGTCTATGGCTACACCTTC. The V call is TRBV6-2 or TRBV6-3, the J call TRBJ1-2; D might be TRBD1 (5 bases). V lost 4 bases and J 4 bases, leaving 16 bases between the germline ends. The CDR3 covers 15 residues. CDR1 is MNHEY, CDR2 SVGEGT, per germline.

This chain uses TRBV5-4 with TRBJ2-5, with D possibly being TRBD2 (6 bases). Germline CDR1 is SGHNT and CDR2 is YYREEE (reference sequence). This CDR3 region has 14 residues. Trimming removed 0 bases from V and 4 bases from J, with 10 bases in between. CDR3 nucleotides: TGTGCCAGCAGCTTGGCCCCCGGGGGAGAGACCCAGTACTTC. Protein product: CASSLAPGGETQYF.

The rearrangement links TRBV2 to TRBJ2-1; D remains ambiguous. This CDR3 has 13 amino acids. V lost 6 bases and J lost 5, with 11 bases in between. From germline, CDR1 is SNHLY and CDR2 FYNNEI. CDR3 amino acids: CASRGSPHNEQFF. DNA of the CDR3: TGTGCCAGCAGGGGCAGCCCCCACAATGAGCAGTTCTTC. The full variable domain, in which reference TRBV2 and TRBJ2-1 provide the parts outside the CDR3, is EPEVTQTPSHQVTQMGQEVILRCVPISNHLYFYWYRQILGQKVEFLVSFYNNEISEKSEIFDDQFSVERPDGSNFTLKIRSTKLEDSAMYFCASRGSPHNEQFFGPGTRLTVL.